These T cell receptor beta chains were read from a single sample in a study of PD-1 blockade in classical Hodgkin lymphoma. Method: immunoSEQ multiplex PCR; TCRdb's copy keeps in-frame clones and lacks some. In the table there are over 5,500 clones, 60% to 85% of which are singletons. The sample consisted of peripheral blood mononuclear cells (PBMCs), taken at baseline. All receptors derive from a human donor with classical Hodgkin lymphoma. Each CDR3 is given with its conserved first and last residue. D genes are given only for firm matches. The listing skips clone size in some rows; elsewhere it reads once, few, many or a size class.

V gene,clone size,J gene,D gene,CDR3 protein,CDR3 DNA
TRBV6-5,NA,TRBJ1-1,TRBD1,CASSPTGGADEAFF,TGTGCCAGCAGTCCGACAGGGGGCGCCGATGAAGCTTTCTTT
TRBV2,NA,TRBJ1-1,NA,CASDKRGGNTEAFF,TGTGCCAGCGATAAAAGAGGGGGGAACACTGAAGCTTTCTTT
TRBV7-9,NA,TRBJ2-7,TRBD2,CASSLSGTTLEQYF,TGTGCCAGCAGCTTATCCGGGACTACCCTCGAGCAGTACTTC
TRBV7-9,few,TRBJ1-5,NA,CASSEGGFGQPQHF,TGTGCCAGCAGTGAGGGAGGTTTCGGCCAGCCCCAGCATTTT
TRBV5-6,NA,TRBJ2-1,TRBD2,CASSLDRGSSYNEQFF,TGTGCCAGCAGCTTGGATCGCGGGAGCTCCTACAATGAGCAGTTCTTC
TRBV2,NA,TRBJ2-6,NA,CASNPGPGSGANVLTF,TGTGCCAGCAATCCAGGGCCGGGCTCTGGGGCCAACGTCCTGACTTTC
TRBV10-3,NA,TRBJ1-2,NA,CAISEKIRGEENYGYTF,TGTGCCATCAGTGAGAAGATTAGGGGGGAGGAAAACTATGGCTACACCTTC
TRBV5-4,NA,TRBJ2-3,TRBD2,CASSFSSGSDNTDTQYF,TGTGCCAGCAGCTTCTCTAGCGGGAGCGATAACACAGATACGCAGTATTTT
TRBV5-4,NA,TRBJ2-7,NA,CASSYRMAYEQYF,TGTGCCAGCAGCTACAGGATGGCCTACGAGCAGTACTTC
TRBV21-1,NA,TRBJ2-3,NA,CASSKDNGRSTDTQYF,TGTGCCAGCAGCAAAGACAATGGGAGAAGCACAGATACGCAGTATTTT
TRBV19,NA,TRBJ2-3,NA,CASKGRGADTQYF,TGTGCCAGTAAGGGCAGGGGTGCGGATACGCAGTATTTT
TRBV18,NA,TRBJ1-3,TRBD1,CASSPSRTGGADTIYF,TGTGCCAGCTCACCATCCAGAACAGGGGGCGCAGACACCATATATTTT
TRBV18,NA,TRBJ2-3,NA,CASRYGSRAGADTQYF,TGTGCCAGCCGATACGGTTCCAGGGCCGGCGCAGATACGCAGTATTTT
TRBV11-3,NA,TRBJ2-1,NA,CASSFRVENEQFF,TGTGCCAGCAGCTTCAGAGTGGAGAATGAGCAGTTCTTC
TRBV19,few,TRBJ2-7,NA,CASSIYGEAYEQYF,TGTGCCAGTAGTATCTACGGGGAGGCCTACGAGCAGTACTTC
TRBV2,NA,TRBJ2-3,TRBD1,CASSFGTGWTDTQYF,TGTGCCAGCAGTTTCGGGACAGGGTGGACAGATACGCAGTATTTT
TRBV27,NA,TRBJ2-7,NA,CASSLSPAGAISYEQYF,TGTGCCAGCAGTTTATCCCCCGCAGGGGCTATATCCTACGAGCAGTACTTC
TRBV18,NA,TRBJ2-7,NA,CASSPGGPSYEQYF,TGTGCCAGCTCACCAGGGGGTCCCTCCTACGAGCAGTACTTC
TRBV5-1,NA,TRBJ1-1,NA,CASSPMRGTEAFF,TGCGCCAGCAGCCCTATGAGGGGCACTGAAGCTTTCTTT
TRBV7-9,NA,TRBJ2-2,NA,CASSLIGAQDGELFF,TGTGCCAGCAGCTTAATAGGGGCGCAGGACGGGGAGCTGTTTTTT
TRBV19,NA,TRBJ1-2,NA,CASSTGTYYGYTF,TGTGCCAGTAGTACCGGGACCTATTATGGCTACACCTTC
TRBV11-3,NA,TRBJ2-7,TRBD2,CASSLGLAGPYEQYF,TGTGCCAGCAGCTTAGGACTAGCGGGCCCCTACGAGCAGTACTTC
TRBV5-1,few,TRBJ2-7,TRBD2,CASRVSGSTVYEQYF,TGCGCCAGCAGGGTTAGCGGGTCTACCGTCTACGAGCAGTACTTC
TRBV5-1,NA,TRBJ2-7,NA,CASSLGRTELSSYEQYF,TGCGCCAGCAGCTTGGGTCGCACGGAATTATCCTCCTACGAGCAGTACTTC
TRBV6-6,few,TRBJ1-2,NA,CASSGGLDYTF,TGTGCCAGCAGCGGCGGTTTGGACTACACCTTC
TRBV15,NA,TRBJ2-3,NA,CATSRDDRPSTDTQYF,TGTGCCACCAGCAGAGATGATCGGCCCTCCACAGATACGCAGTATTTT
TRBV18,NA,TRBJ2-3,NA,CASSPSTDTQYF,TGTGCCAGCTCACCTAGCACAGATACGCAGTATTTT
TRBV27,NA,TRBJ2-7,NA,CASSLGGYSYEQYF,TGTGCCAGCAGTTTAGGAGGGTACTCCTACGAGCAGTACTTC
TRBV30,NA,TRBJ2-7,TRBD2,CAWSDTSGDYF,TGTGCCTGGAGTGATACTAGCGGGGATTACTTC
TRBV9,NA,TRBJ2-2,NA,CASSVSTGRELFF,TGTGCCAGCAGCGTGTCGACTGGCCGGGAGCTGTTTTTT
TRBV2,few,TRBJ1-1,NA,CASSSGSHLMNTEAFF,TGTGCCAGCAGTTCAGGGAGTCATCTCATGAACACTGAAGCTTTCTTT
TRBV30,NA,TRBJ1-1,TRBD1,CAYNPGDRYTEAFF,TGTGCCTATAATCCCGGGGACAGGTACACTGAAGCTTTCTTT
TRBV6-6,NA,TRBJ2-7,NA,CASSAGTHYEQYF,TGTGCCAGCAGTGCCGGGACTCACTACGAGCAGTACTTC
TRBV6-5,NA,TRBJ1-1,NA,CASSYSGPGAPAFF,TGTGCCAGCAGTTACTCGGGGCCAGGGGCTCCAGCTTTCTTT
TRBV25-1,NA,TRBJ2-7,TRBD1,CASGLGTGGDEQYF,TGTGCCAGCGGCCTCGGGACAGGGGGCGACGAGCAGTACTTC
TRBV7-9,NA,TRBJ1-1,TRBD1,CATRGLYFTEAFF,TGTGCCACAAGGGGGCTGTATTTCACTGAAGCTTTCTTT
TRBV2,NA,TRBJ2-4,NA,CASTSSGFVIQYF,TGTGCCAGCACTTCATCAGGGTTCGTCATTCAGTACTTC
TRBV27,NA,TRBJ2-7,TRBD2,CASSLGTSETYEQYF,TGTGCCAGCAGTTTAGGGACTAGCGAAACCTACGAGCAGTACTTC
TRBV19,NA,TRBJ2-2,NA,CASSIRVRVGELFF,TGTGCCAGTAGTATTCGGGTTAGGGTCGGGGAGCTGTTTTTT
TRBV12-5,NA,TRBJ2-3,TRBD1,CASGFGQGGDTQYF,TGTGCTAGTGGTTTTGGACAGGGAGGAGATACGCAGTATTTT
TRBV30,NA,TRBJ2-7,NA,CAWSYGEAYEQYF,TGTGCCTGGAGTTATGGGGAAGCGTACGAGCAGTACTTC
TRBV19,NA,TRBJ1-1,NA,CASNAQNTEAFF,TGTGCCAGTAATGCACAAAACACTGAAGCTTTCTTT
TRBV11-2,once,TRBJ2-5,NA,CASSLDTGQETQYF,TGTGCCAGCAGCTTAGACACAGGCCAAGAGACCCAGTACTTC
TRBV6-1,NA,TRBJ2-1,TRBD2,CASSEAPSGAAYNEQFF,TGTGCCAGCAGTGAAGCGCCGAGCGGGGCCGCCTACAATGAGCAGTTCTTC
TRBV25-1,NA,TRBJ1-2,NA,CASSQGPPYGYTF,TGTGCCAGCAGTCAAGGGCCCCCTTATGGCTACACCTTC
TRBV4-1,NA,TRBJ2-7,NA,CASSQDGGLLADEQYF,TGCGCCAGCAGCCAAGACGGCGGCTTGCTGGCTGACGAGCAGTACTTC
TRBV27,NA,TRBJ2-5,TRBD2,CASSLVAGGWKTQYF,TGTGCCAGCAGCCTTGTCGCGGGAGGCTGGAAGACCCAGTACTTC
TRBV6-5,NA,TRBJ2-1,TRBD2,CASSYPGLAGGNEQFF,TGTGCCAGCAGTTACCCGGGTCTAGCGGGAGGGAATGAGCAGTTCTTC
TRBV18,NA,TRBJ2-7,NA,CASSPSHRVKPYEQYF,TGTGCCAGCTCACCGTCTCACAGGGTAAAGCCCTACGAGCAGTACTTC
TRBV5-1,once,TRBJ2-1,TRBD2,CASSGTSGSYEQFF,TGCGCCAGCAGCGGGACTAGCGGGTCTTATGAGCAGTTCTTC
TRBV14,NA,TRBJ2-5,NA,CASSQRLDQETQYF,TGTGCCAGCAGCCAACGACTAGACCAAGAGACCCAGTACTTC
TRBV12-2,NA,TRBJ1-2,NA,CASRSNGGHPGPGPYGYTF,TGTGCAAGTCGCTCTAACGGGGGCCATCCGGGCCCCGGTCCATATGGCTACACCTTC
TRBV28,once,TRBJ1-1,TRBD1,CASSLYLGTGRDDEAFF,TGTGCCAGCAGTTTGTATTTAGGGACAGGGAGGGACGATGAAGCTTTCTTT
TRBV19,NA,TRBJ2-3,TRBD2,CASSLTSGDTDTQYF,TGTGCCAGTAGTCTTACTAGCGGGGACACAGATACGCAGTATTTT
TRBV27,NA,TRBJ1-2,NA,CASSLWEGGGYTF,TGTGCCAGCAGTTTATGGGAGGGTGGAGGCTACACCTTC
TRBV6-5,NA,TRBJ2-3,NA,CASSSRGRGRTDTQYF,TGTGCCAGCAGTTCCCGCGGGCGGGGCCGCACAGATACGCAGTATTTT
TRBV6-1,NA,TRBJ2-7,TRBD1,CASRTGSYEQYF,TGTGCCAGCCGGACAGGGTCCTACGAGCAGTACTTC
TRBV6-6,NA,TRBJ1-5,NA,CASTSASYSNQPQHF,TGTGCCAGCACCTCGGCCAGCTATAGCAATCAGCCCCAGCATTTT
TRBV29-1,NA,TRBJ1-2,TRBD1,CSDWTGSYGYTF,TGCAGCGACTGGACAGGGAGTTATGGCTACACCTTC